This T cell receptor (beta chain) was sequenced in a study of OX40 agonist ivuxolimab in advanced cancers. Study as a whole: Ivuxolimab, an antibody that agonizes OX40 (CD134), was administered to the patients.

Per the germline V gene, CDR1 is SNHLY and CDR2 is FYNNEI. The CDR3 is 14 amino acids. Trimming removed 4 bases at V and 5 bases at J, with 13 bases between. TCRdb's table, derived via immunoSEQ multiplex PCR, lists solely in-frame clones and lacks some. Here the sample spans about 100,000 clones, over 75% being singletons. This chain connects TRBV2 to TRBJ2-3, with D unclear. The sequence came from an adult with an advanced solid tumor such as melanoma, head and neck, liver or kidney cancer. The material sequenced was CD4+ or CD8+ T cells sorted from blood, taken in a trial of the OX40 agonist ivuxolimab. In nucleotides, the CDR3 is TGTGCCAGCAGTGCGAACAGAGCTAAAGATACGCAGTATTTT. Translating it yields CASSANRAKDTQYF. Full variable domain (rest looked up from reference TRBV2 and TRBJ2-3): EPEVTQTPSHQVTQMGQEVILRCVPISNHLYFYWYRQILGQKVEFLVSFYNNEISEKSEIFDDQFSVERPDGSNFTLKIRSTKLEDSAMYFCASSANRAKDTQYFGPGTRLTVL.